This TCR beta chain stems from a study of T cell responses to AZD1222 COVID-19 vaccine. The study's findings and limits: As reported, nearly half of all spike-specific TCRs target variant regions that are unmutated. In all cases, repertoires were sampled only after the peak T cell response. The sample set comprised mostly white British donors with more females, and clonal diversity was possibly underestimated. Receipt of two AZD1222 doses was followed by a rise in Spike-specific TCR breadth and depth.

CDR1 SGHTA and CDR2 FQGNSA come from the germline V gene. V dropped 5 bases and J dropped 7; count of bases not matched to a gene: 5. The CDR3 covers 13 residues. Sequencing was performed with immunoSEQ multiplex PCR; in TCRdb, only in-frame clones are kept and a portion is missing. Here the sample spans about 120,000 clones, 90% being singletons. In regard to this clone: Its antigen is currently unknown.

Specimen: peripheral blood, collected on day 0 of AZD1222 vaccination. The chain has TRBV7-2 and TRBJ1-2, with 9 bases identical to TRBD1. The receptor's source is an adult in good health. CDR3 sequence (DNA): TGTGCCAGCAGCGCACAGGGGGCTGGTGGCTACACCTTC. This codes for CASSAQGAGGYTF.